This TCR beta chain was retrieved from a study of T cell changes during pregnancy in multiple sclerosis. Assay: immunoSEQ multiplex PCR; the TCRdb copy retains only in-frame clones and omits some. The repertoire holds around 55,000 clones, with 85% to 95% as singletons. V lost 4 bases and J 9 bases, leaving 16 bases between the germline ends. The germline V gene has CDR1 GTSNPN and CDR2 SVGIG (reference sequence). The CDR3 is 14 residues long. This sequence originates from a female donor with multiple sclerosis, enrolled in a pregnancy study. Sequences were derived from CD8+ T cells from peripheral blood mononuclear cells, sampled in the third trimester of pregnancy. The chain combines TRBV30 with TRBJ1-6; the D gene is possibly TRBD1 (5 bases). The CDR3: CAWTTGYFGSPLHF. As DNA, the CDR3 is TGTGCCTGGACCACAGGATATTTCGGTTCACCCCTCCACTTT.